This T cell receptor beta chain was found in a study of blood T cell repertoires in COVID-19 (dated by TCRdb to the early 2020s). Background for the entire study: Collaborator samples came from the United States, Italy and Spain and covered acute and convalescent phases of COVID-19. A de-identified subject ID, COVID-19 status, age in years and sex were almost always included in the sample metadata. The material from the prospective study consisted of cDNA or gDNA derived from T cells, B-cell-depleted T cells, or PBMCs. The repertoires were made available in a free public database intended to serve as a resource for research on the immune response to SARS-CoV-2. Where available, HLA class I and class II types were taken from metadata supplied by the sample provider and were not determined by assay-based typing. Samples came from the ongoing ImmuneRACE study (first 160 participants) plus 1,254 subjects from 6 global collaborators. Deeply sampled blood TCRbeta repertoires from subjects exposed to, actively infected with, or recovered from COVID-19 were included in the dataset. Beyond this particular receptor, the publication reports: The quantity of clinical and demographic metadata differed by source and by participant and was supplied without curation.

The immunoSEQ Assay, a bias-controlled multiplex PCR, was used to amplify TCRbeta CDR3 regions from genomic DNA. As for the original processing: The number of nucleated cells in each sample was estimated from the amplification of reference gene primers within the assay. To quantify the absolute abundance of each unique TCRbeta CDR3 rearrangement, sequence reads were collapsed and filtered. For each sample, productive Simpson clonality was calculated as the square root of Simpson's diversity index over productive rearrangements. Held by TCRdb, this immuneACCESS table contains in-frame sequences only and omits some clones. Under half of the omission traces to an unresolved V gene where checked; the cause of the rest is unknown. V, J and clone size are those of that table, while D and trimming were read from the DNA. The sample records more than 400,000 clones, 90% of which are singletons. Of the sample, approximately 0.65% is held by the ten largest clones.

CDR1 and CDR2, per the germline V gene (reference sequence), are SEHNR and FQNEAQ. Relative to germline, V is missing 2 bases and J is missing 10 bases, with 16 bases of the junction outside any gene match. The CDR3 spans 17 residues, from the cysteine through the phenylalanine. The CDR3 DNA has 51 bases and is translated from base 1. Turning to this clone: Its antigen is unknown. Base quality data are lacking; no much larger clone is found one base away.

Enrolling through a virtual design, the prospective study's participants ranged in age from roughly 18 to 100 years and lived across approximately 25 United States geographic areas. To assign participants to cohorts, the prospective study relied on clinical history that participants themselves reported in a screening survey and a study questionnaire. Recovered participants in ImmuneRACE Cohort 3 were defined as having two consecutive negative NP/OP PCR tests, clearance from a healthcare professional, or resolution of symptoms. In the prospective study, mobile phlebotomists collected whole blood, serum and a nasopharyngeal or oropharyngeal swab from each participant. Over an approximately two-month period, participants in the prospective study had the option of providing additional blood draws and questionnaires. Prospective study blood samples were shipped either frozen or at room temperature before DNA extraction.

Specimen: PBMCs or T cells enriched from blood (not recorded which). This TCR was recovered from a man aged 18 to 30 who had recovered from COVID-19. Recombination linked TRBV7-9 to TRBJ2-1; the junction holds 8 bases that match TRBD2. The DNA reads as follows: TGTGCCAGCAGCTTAAGCCCAGCGGGGGTTCCACTTAAGGAGCAGTTCTTC. Its coded protein is CASSLSPAGVPLKEQFF.